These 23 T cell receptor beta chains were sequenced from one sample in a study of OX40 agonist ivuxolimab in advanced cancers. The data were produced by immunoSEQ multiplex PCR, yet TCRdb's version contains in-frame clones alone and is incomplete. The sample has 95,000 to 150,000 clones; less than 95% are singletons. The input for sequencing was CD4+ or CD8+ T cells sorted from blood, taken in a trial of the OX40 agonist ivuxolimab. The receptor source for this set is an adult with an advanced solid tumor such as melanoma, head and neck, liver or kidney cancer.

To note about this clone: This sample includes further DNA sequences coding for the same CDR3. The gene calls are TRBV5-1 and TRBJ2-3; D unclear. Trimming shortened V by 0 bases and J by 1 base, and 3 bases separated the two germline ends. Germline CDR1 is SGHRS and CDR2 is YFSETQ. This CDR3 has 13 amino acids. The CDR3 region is CASSLGGTDTQYF. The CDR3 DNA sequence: TGCGCCAGCAGCTTGGGAGGCACAGATACGCAGTATTTT.

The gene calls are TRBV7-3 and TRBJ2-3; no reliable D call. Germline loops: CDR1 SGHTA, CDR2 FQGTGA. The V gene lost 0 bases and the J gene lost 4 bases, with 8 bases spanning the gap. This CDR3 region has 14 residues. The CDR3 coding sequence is TGTGCCAGCAGCTTAACCCCGTTACCAGATACGCAGTATTTT. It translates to CASSLTPLPDTQYF.

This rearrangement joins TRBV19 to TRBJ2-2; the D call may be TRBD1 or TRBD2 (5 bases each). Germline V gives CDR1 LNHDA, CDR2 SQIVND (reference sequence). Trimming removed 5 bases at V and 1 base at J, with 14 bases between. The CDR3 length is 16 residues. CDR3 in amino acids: CASSRDRPLNTGELFF. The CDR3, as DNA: TGTGCCAGTAGTCGGGACCGCCCCCTGAACACCGGGGAGCTGTTTTTT.

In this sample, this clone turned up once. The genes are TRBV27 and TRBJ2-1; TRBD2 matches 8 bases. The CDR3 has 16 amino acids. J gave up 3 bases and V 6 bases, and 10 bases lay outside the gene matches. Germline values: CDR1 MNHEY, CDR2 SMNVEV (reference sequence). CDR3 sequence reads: CASSLRTSRFYNEQFF. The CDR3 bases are TGTGCCAGCAGCCTTAGGACTAGCAGATTCTACAATGAGCAGTTCTTC.

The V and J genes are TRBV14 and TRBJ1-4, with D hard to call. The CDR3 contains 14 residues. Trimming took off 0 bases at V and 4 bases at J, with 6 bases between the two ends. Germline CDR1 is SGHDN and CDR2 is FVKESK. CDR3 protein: CASSQDWGNEKLFF. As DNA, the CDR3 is TGTGCCAGCAGCCAAGACTGGGGTAATGAAAAACTGTTTTTT.

The CDR3 reads CASSPQDPRRAFF. In DNA, the CDR3 is TGTGCCAGCTCACCACAGGACCCTCGCCGAGCTTTCTTT. V usage is TRBV18 and J usage is TRBJ1-1; unclear D gene. The CDR3 has 13 residues. Germline V CDR1 and CDR2: KGHSH, LQKENI. With 1 base removed from V and 10 bases from J, the gap between germline ends came to 13 bases.

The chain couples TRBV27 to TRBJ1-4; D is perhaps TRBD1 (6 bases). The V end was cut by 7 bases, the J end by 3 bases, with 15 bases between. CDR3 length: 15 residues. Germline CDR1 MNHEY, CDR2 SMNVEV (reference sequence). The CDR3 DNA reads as TGTGCCAGCACCTCTTTGGGGGCGGCTAATGAAAAACTGTTTTTT. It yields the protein CASTSLGAANEKLFF.

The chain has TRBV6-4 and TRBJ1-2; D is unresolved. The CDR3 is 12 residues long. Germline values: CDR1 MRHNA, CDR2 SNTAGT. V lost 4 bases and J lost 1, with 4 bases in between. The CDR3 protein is CASSADNYGYTF. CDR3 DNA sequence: TGTGCCAGCAGTGCCGATAACTATGGCTACACCTTC.

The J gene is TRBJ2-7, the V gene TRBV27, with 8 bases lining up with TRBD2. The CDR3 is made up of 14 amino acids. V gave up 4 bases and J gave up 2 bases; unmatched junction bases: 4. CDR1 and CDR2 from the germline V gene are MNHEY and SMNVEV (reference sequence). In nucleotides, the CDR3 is TGTGCCAGCAGTTCCCCGGGAGGGACCTACGAGCAGTACTTC. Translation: CASSSPGGTYEQYF.

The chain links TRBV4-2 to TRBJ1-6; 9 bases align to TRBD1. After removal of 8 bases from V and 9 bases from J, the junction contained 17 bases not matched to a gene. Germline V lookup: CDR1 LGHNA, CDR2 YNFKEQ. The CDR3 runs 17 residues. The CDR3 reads CASRLDHSGTGISPLHF. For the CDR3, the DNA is TGTGCCAGCCGCCTGGATCATTCCGGGACAGGGATTTCACCCCTCCACTTT.

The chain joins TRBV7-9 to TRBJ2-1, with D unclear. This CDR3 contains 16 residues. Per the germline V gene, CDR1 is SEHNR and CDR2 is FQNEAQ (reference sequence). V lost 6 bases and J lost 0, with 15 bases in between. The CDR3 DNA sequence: TGTGCCAGCAGTTCCTCGATGGGCCGCTCCTACAATGAGCAGTTCTTC. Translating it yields CASSSSMGRSYNEQFF.

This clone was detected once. The CDR3 DNA follows: TGTGCCAGCAGAGATGGACAGGGTGGTCGGGGCTACACCTTC. Its translation is CASRDGQGGRGYTF. This chain uses TRBV2 with TRBJ1-2, with 8 bases lining up with TRBD1. The ends lost 6 bases at V and 8 bases at J; junction bases unmatched: 11. Germline loops: CDR1 SNHLY, CDR2 FYNNEI. The CDR3 runs to 14 residues.

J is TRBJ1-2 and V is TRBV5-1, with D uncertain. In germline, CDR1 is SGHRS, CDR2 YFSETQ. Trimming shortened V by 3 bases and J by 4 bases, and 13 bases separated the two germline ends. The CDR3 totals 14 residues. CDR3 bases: TGCGCCAGCAGCTATGAGGGAAGCGCCTATGGCTACACCTTC. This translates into CASSYEGSAYGYTF.

The CDR3 sequence is CASSTLQGTNEKLFF. The CDR3 DNA reads as TGTGCCAGTAGTACTTTACAGGGGACAAATGAAAAACTGTTTTTT. The chain is built from TRBV19 and TRBJ1-4; 7 positions agree with TRBD1. With 4 bases clipped from V and 5 bases from J, the junction kept 7 bases outside the gene matches. Germline CDR1 reads LNHDA; CDR2 reads SQIVND (reference sequence). The CDR3 spans 15 residues.

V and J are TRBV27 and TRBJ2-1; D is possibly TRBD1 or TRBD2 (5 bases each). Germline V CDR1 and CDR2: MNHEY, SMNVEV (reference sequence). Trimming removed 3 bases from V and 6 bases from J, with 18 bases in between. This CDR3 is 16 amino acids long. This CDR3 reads CASSLVSGHWGNEQFF. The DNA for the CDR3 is TGTGCCAGCAGTTTGGTGAGCGGACACTGGGGCAATGAGCAGTTCTTC.

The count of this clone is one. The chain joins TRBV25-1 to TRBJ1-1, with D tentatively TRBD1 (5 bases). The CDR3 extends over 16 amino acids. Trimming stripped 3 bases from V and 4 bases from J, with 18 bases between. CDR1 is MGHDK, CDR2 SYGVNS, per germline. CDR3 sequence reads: CASSDLGKGRGTEAFF. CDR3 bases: TGTGCCAGCAGTGATCTAGGGAAGGGGCGCGGCACTGAAGCTTTCTTT.

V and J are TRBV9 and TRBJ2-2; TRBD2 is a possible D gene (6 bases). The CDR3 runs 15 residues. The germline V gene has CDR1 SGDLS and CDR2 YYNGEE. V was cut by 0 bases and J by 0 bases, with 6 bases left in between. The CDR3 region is CASSVVAANTGELFF. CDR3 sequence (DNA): TGTGCCAGCAGCGTAGTAGCGGCGAACACCGGGGAGCTGTTTTTT.

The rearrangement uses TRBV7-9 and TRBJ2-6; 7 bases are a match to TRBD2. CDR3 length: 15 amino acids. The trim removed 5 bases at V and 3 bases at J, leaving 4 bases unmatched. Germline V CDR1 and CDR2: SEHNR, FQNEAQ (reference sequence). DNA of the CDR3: TGTGCCAGCAGCCCACCTAGCGGTGGGGCCAACGTCCTGACTTTC. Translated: CASSPPSGGANVLTF.

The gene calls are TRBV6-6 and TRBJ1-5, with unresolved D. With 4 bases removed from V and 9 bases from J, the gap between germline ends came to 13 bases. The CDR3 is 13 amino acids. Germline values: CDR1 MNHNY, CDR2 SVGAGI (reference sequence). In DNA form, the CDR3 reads TGTGCCAGCAGTTTTGGACGGAGAGGGCCCCAGCATTTT. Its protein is CASSFGRRGPQHF.

The CDR3 loop is CASGSPSTGPSSYEQYF. The CDR3 DNA reads TGTGCTAGTGGTTCCCCTTCGACAGGGCCAAGCTCCTACGAGCAGTACTTC. V gene TRBV12-5 combines with J gene TRBJ2-7; 7 nucleotides line up with TRBD1. In germline, CDR1 is LGHNT, CDR2 FRNRAP. This CDR3 is 17 amino acids long. J gave up 0 bases and V 4 bases, and 12 bases lay outside the gene matches.

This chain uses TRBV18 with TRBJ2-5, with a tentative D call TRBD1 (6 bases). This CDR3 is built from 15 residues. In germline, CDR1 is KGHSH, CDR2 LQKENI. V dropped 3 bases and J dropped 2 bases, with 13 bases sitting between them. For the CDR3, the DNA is TGTGCCAGCTCACCTTTAAGACAGGAACAAGAGACCCAGTACTTC. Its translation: CASSPLRQEQETQYF.

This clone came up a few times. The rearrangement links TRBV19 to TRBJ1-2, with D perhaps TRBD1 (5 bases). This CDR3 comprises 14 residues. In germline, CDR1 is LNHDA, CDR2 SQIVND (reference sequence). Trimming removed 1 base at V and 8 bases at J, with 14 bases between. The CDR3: CASSIGEGIRGYTF. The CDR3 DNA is TGTGCCAGTAGTATAGGGGAGGGGATTCGGGGCTACACCTTC. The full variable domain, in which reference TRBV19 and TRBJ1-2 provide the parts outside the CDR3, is DGGITQSPKYLFRKEGQNVTLSCEQNLNHDAMYWYRQDPGQGLRLIYYSQIVNDFQKGDIAEGYSVSREKKESFPLTVTSAQKNPTAFYLCASSIGEGIRGYTFGSGTRLTVV.

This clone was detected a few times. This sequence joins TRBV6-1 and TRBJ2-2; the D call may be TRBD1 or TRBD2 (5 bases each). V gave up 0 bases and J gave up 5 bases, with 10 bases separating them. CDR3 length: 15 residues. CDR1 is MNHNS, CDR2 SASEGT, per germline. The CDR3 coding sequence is TGTGCCAGCAGTGAAGCCGAAGGGGAGACCGGGGAGCTGTTTTTT. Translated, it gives CASSEAEGETGELFF.